This TCR beta chain was identified in a study of T cell repertoires in cytomegalovirus infection. For the study at large: Both CMV infection and a matching HLA type were indicated by public TCR beta signatures.

In regard to this clonotype: The antigen is not known.

In TCRdb, the reads were re-called with MiXCR into one record per CDR3 protein. Seen here are some 110,000 distinct CDR3 sequences, over 25% observed once, and the top ten hold 45% to 65%. The CDR3 totals 15 residues. The germline V gene has CDR1 LNHDA and CDR2 SQIVND (reference sequence). Trimming shortened V by 1 base and J by 3 bases, and 13 bases separated the two germline ends. Material: CD8+ T cells from cultured PBMCs, obtained from culture after CMV antigen stimulation. This chain uses TRBV19 with TRBJ2-7; either TRBD1 or TRBD2 may supply D (7 bases each). The receptor was derived from a human donor in good health (CMV status not recorded). Some clones in this sample may be carry-over from other donors' samples. CDR3 protein: CASSIGGGQCYEQYF. The CDR3 DNA reads as TGTGCCAGTAGTATAGGGGGGGGACAGTGCTACGAGCAGTACTTC.